The 16 T cell receptor beta chains below come from one sample, sequenced in a study of blood T cells in healthy people across ages. Combining a sample-barcoded 5' primer with a J-beta primer mix, a second PCR ran for roughly 7 to 12 cycles. TCRdb re-called the 5' RACE reads with MiXCR, one entry per CDR3 protein. Altogether about 1.7 million distinct CDR3 sequences are present, 28% being singletons, with the ten largest covering about 8%. Sequencing was performed on blood. Every receptor here comes from a woman between 25 and 40 years old in good health.

This clonotype showed up many times. The V gene is TRBV7-2, the J gene TRBJ1-5, with D possibly matching TRBD1 (5 bases). The V end was cut by 5 bases, the J end by 6 bases, with 17 bases between. The germline V gene has CDR1 SGHTA and CDR2 FQGNSA. This CDR3 has 15 residues. DNA for the CDR3: TGTGCCAGCAGCCCTAGAGGCAGGGCAGGTCAGCCCCAGCATTTT. This codes for CASSPRGRAGQPQHF.

This clonotype was observed at least ten times. The chain links TRBV7-2 to TRBJ2-1; TRBD2 might be the D (6 bases). The V end was cut by 3 bases, the J end by 5 bases, with 23 bases between. The length of the CDR3 is 18 residues. CDR1 is SGHTA and CDR2 is FQGNSA in the germline V gene. The chain's CDR3 is CASSFRGSGWAPNNEQFF. CDR3 nucleotide sequence: TGTGCCAGCAGCTTTAGGGGAAGCGGGTGGGCCCCTAACAATGAGCAGTTCTTC.

This clonotype is a singleton in its sample. The rearrangement links TRBV10-2 to TRBJ2-1; D call uncertain. Germline values: CDR1 WSHSY, CDR2 SAAADI. The CDR3 has 10 residues. V lost 8 bases and J 7 bases, leaving 6 bases between the germline ends. CDR3 bases: TGCGCCAGCTTCTTTAATGAGCAGTTCTTC. Translated, it gives CASFFNEQFF.

This clonotype was found a few times. For the CDR3, the DNA is TGTGCCAGCAGCTTAGCCCGGACAGGGAGCACTGAAGCTTTCTTT. This sequence encodes CASSLARTGSTEAFF. The J gene is TRBJ1-1, the V gene TRBV7-2, with 8 positions matching TRBD1. This CDR3 is built from 15 residues. Germline CDR1 reads SGHTA; CDR2 reads FQGNSA. The V and J ends lost 0 bases and 4 bases, in that order; junction bases with no gene match: 4.

This clonotype was picked up a small number of times. This rearrangement joins TRBV7-2 to TRBJ1-3; D unresolved. The CDR3 is made up of 14 amino acids. The V and J ends lost 2 bases and 7 bases respectively, with 12 bases between them. Looked up from germline, CDR1 is SGHTA and CDR2 is FQGNSA. CDR3 bases: TGTGCCAGCAGCTTATTGATGGACTCGAACACCATATATTTT. Its protein is CASSLLMDSNTIYF.

The chain recombines TRBV9 with TRBJ2-3; D may be TRBD1 (5 bases). Germline CDR1 is SGDLS and CDR2 is YYNGEE. V dropped 7 bases and J dropped 0 bases, with 15 bases sitting between them. This CDR3 is 15 amino acids long. This CDR3 reads CASGSTAGSTDTQYF. The DNA for the CDR3 is TGTGCCAGCGGCTCCACCGCAGGGAGCACAGATACGCAGTATTTT.

The V gene is TRBV7-2, the J gene TRBJ2-2; 8 nucleotides agree with TRBD2. Germline trimming cut 2 bases from V and 8 bases from J; bases unmatched to any gene: 10. From germline, CDR1 is SGHTA and CDR2 FQGNSA. This CDR3 comprises 16 residues. The CDR3 region has the DNA TGTGCCAGCAGCTTAATGCGGGGGGCCTTGTCTGGGGAGCTGTTTTTT. Translation: CASSLMRGALSGELFF. Complete variable domain (other parts from reference TRBV7-2 and TRBJ2-2): GAGVSQSPSNKVTEKGKDVELRCDPISGHTALYWYRQSLGQGLEFLIYFQGNSAPDKSGLPSDRFSAERTGGSVSTLTIQRTQQEDSAVYLCASSLMRGALSGELFFGEGSRLTVL.

In this sample, this clonotype turned up a few times. The J gene is TRBJ1-3, the V gene TRBV12-3 or TRBV12-4, with a weak D call TRBD1 (5 bases). CDR3 length: 15 amino acids. The V and J ends lost 5 bases and 1 base respectively, with 12 bases between them. CDR3 coding DNA: TGTGCCAGCAGTGGGGGGGGTAGTTCTGGAAACACCATATATTTT. As protein: CASSGGGSSGNTIYF.

This clonotype came up many times. CDR3 sequence: CSASNRDQEFF. The CDR3 DNA reads TGCAGTGCTAGTAATAGGGACCAAGAGTTCTTC. The chain employs TRBV20-1 and TRBJ2-1; D is possibly TRBD1 or TRBD2 (5 bases each). Germline V gene lookup returns CDR1 DFQATT and CDR2 SNEGSKA (reference sequence). Trimming shortened V by 3 bases and J by 14 bases, and 14 bases separated the two germline ends. The CDR3 sequence is 11 residues long.

This clonotype has more than one count but fewer than ten. The rearrangement links TRBV6-4 to TRBJ1-5, with 7 bases lining up with TRBD1. Germline CDR1 and CDR2: MRHNA and SNTAGT. This CDR3 has 16 residues. V lost 2 bases and J lost 3; bases outside the gene matches: 7. The DNA of the CDR3 is TGTGCCAGCAGTGACCCAGGGACAGATCCCAATCAGCCCCAGCATTTT. It specifies CASSDPGTDPNQPQHF.

This clonotype was observed a handful of times. This chain uses TRBV6-5 with TRBJ1-1; possibly TRBD1 for D (6 bases). CDR1 MNHEY and CDR2 SVGAGI come from the germline V gene. Trimming cost V 6 bases and J 11 bases, with 22 bases left between them. The CDR3 runs to 14 residues. The DNA for the CDR3 is TGTGCCAGCAGCCCAGACCCACAGGGAGAGGCGGCTTTCTTT. Its translation: CASSPDPQGEAAFF.

The table lists this clonotype with a count of one. A much larger clone sits a single nucleotide away, making a read error possible. This chain connects TRBV4-1 to TRBJ2-4; D may be TRBD1 or TRBD2 (5 bases each). V lost 0 bases and J 2 bases, leaving 11 bases between the germline ends. The CDR3 loop spans 16 amino acids. Looked up from germline, CDR1 is MGHRA and CDR2 is YSYEKL. CDR3 loop: CASSQDPGDPKNIQYF. CDR3 nucleotide sequence: TGCGCCAGCAGCCAAGATCCCGGGGACCCCAAAAACATTCAGTACTTC.

There are a few counts of this clonotype. J is TRBJ2-3 and V is TRBV6-2 or TRBV6-3; D uncertain. CDR1 MNHEY and CDR2 SVGEGT come from the germline V gene. The V end lost 2 bases, the J end lost 4 bases, and 7 bases lay between the germline ends. The CDR3 is 13 amino acids. The CDR3 DNA is TGTGCCAGCAGTTACCGGTGGGCAGATACGCAGTATTTT. Its protein product is CASSYRWADTQYF.

J is TRBJ1-1 and V is TRBV6-5; D is possibly TRBD1 (6 bases). CDR3 length: 11 residues. V lost 11 bases and J lost 11, with 18 bases in between. Germline CDR1 reads MNHEY; CDR2 reads SVGAGI. The CDR3 reads CAVGNRVYAFF. As DNA, the CDR3 is TGTGCCGTCGGGAACAGGGTCTACGCTTTCTTT.

This clonotype was detected only a few times. This rearrangement joins TRBV2 to TRBJ2-1; D is uncertain. Trimming took 3 bases from V and 10 from J, leaving 4 bases between them. Germline V gene lookup returns CDR1 SNHLY and CDR2 FYNNEI. CDR3 length: 10 amino acids. CDR3 in amino acids: CASSDKEQFF. In DNA, the CDR3 is TGTGCCAGCAGTGATAAAGAGCAGTTCTTC.

This clonotype came up a few times. V gene TRBV6-5 combines with J gene TRBJ2-1; 13 bases are a match to TRBD2. The CDR3 consists of 13 residues. J was trimmed by 10 bases and V by 6 bases; bases with no gene match: 3. Looked up from germline, CDR1 is MNHEY and CDR2 is SVGAGI. The CDR3 region is CASRMTSGGEQFF. In DNA form, the CDR3 reads TGTGCCAGCAGAATGACTAGCGGGGGGGAGCAGTTCTTC.